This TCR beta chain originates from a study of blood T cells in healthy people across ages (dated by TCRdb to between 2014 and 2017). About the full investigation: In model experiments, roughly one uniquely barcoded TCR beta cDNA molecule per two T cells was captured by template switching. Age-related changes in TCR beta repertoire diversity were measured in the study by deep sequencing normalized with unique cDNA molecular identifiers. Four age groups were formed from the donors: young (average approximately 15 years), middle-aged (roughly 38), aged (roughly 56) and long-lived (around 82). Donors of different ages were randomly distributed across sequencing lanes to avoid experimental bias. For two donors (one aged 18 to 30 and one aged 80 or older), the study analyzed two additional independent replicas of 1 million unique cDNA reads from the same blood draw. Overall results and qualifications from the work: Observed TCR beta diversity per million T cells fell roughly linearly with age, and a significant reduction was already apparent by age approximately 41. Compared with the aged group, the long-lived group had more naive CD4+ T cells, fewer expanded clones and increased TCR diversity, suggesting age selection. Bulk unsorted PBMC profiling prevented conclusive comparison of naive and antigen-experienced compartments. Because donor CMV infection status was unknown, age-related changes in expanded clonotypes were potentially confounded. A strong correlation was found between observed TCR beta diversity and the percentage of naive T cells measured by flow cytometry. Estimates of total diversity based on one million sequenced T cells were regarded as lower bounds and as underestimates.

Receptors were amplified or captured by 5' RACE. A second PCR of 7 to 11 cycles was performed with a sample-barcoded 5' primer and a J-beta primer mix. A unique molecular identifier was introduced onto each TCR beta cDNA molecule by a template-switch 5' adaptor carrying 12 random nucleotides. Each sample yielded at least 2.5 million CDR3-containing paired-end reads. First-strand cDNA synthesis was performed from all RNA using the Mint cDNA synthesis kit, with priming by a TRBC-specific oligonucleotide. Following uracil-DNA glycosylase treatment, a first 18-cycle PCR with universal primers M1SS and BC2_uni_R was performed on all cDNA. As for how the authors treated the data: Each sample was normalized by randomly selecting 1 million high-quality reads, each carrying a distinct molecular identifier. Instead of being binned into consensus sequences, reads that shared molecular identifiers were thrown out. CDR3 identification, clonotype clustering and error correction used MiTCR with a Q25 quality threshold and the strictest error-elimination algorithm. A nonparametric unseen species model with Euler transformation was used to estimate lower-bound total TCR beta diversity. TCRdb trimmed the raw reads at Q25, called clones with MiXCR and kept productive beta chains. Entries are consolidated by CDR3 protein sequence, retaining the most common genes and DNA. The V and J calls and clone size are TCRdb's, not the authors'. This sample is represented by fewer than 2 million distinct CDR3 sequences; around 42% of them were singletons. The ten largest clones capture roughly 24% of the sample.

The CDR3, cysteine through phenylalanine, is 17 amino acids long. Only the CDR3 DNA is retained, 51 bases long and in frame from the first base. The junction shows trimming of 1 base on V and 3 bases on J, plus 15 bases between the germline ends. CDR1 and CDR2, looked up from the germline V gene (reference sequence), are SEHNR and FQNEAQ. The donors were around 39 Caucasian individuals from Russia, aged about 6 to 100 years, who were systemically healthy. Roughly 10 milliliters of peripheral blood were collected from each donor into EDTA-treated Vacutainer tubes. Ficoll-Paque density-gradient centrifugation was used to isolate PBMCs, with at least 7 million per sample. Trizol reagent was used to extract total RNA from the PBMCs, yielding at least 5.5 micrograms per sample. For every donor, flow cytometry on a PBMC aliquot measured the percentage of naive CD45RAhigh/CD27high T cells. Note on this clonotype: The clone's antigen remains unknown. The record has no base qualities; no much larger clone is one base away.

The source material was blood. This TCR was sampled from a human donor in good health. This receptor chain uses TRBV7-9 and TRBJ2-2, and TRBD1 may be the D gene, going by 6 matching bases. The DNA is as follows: TGTGCCAGCAGCTTAGATATTGGGGGCTTGGACACCGGGGAGCTGTTTTTT. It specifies CASSLDIGGLDTGELFF.